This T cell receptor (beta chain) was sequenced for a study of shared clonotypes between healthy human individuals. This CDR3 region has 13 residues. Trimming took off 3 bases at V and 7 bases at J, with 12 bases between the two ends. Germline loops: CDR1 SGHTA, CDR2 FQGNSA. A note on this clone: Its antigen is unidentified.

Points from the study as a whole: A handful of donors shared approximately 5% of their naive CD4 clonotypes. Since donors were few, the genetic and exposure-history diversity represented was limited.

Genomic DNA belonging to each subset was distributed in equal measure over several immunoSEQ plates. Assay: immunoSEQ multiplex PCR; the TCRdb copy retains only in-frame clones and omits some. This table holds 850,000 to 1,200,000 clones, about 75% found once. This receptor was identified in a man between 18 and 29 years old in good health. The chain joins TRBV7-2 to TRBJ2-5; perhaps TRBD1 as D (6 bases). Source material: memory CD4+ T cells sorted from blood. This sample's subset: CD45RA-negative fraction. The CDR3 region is CASSFQGIGTQYF. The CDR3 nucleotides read TGTGCCAGCAGCTTCCAGGGGATAGGGACCCAGTACTTC.